The 7 T cell receptor beta chains reported below all come from one sample, sequenced in a study of blood T cells in healthy people across ages. A second PCR, run for about 7 to 11 cycles, used a sample-barcoded 5' primer plus a J-beta primer mix. TCRdb recomputed calls from the 5' RACE reads with MiXCR, one row per CDR3 protein. Of 630,000 or so distinct CDR3 sequences listed, about 34% are singletons. The sequencing sample was made of blood. Receptors originate from a woman aged 80 or over in good health.

This chain links TRBV29-1 with TRBJ2-4, with D possibly TRBD2 on 5 matching bases. V was cut by 6 bases and J by 3 bases, with 15 bases left in between. Germline lookup yields CDR1 SQVTM and CDR2 ANQGSEA. This CDR3 comprises 14 residues. The DNA of the CDR3 is TGCAGCGTCTACCCTCGAGAGGGCAAAAACATTCAGTACTTC. It encodes CSVYPREGKNIQYF. The whole variable domain, remainder taken from reference TRBV29-1 and TRBJ2-4, is SAVISQKPSRDICQRGTSLTIQCQVDSQVTMMFWYRQQPGQSLTLIATANQGSEATYESGFVIDKFPISRPNLTFSTLTVSNMSPEDSSIYLCSVYPREGKNIQYFGAGTRLSVL.

This clonotype has ten or more counts. J is TRBJ1-1 and V is TRBV29-1; possible D gene TRBD1, 6 bases. CDR1 and CDR2 from the germline V gene are SQVTM and ANQGSEA. Trimming took off 4 bases at V and 7 bases at J, with 19 bases between the two ends. The CDR3 extends over 14 amino acids. CDR3 sequence reads: CSVVPVKGVSEAFF. The CDR3 DNA reads TGCAGCGTTGTCCCCGTGAAGGGGGTCAGTGAAGCTTTCTTT.

Worth noting for this clonotype: A read error may be the cause here, since a much bigger clone is one base away. The rearrangement joins TRBV10-3 to TRBJ2-5, with 13 bases fitting TRBD2. V dropped 6 bases and J dropped 3; count of bases not matched to a gene: 1. The CDR3 loop spans 14 amino acids. The germline V gene encodes CDR1 ENHRY and CDR2 SYGVKD. This CDR3 is CAIRGLAGKETQYF. The CDR3 region has the DNA TGTGCCATCAGGGGACTAGCGGGGAAAGAGACCCAGTACTTC.

Many counts were recorded for this clonotype. The gene calls are TRBV7-2 and TRBJ2-5, with TRBD2 identical over 10 bases. From germline, CDR1 is SGHTA and CDR2 FQGNSA. V lost 7 bases to trimming and J lost 4 bases; unmatched junction nucleotides: 12. CDR3 length equals 16 residues. The CDR3 loop reads CASNQNSGGTLETQYF. The CDR3 bases are TGTGCCAGCAACCAAAATAGCGGGGGGACCCTAGAGACCCAGTACTTC.

The rearrangement joins TRBV7-8 to TRBJ2-7, with 13 nucleotides matching TRBD2. Trimming cost V 5 bases and J 7 bases; bases outside gene matches: 5. CDR3 length: 14 amino acids. Germline V lookup: CDR1 SGHVS, CDR2 FQNEAQ. The CDR3 here is CASSSGLAGVEQYF. The CDR3 nucleotides are TGTGCCAGCAGCAGTGGACTAGCGGGAGTGGAGCAGTACTTC.

V gene TRBV7-2 combines with J gene TRBJ1-1; a possible D gene is TRBD1 (5 bases). Trimming pared 4 bases from V and 1 base from J, leaving 13 bases between. The germline CDR1 and CDR2 sequences are SGHTA and FQGNSA. This CDR3 region has 15 residues. The CDR3 loop is CASSSLWGKNTEAFF. CDR3 DNA sequence: TGTGCCAGCAGCTCCCTTTGGGGGAAGAACACTGAAGCTTTCTTT.

This clonotype was observed once. A much larger clone is a single base away; this may be a read error. The rearrangement uses TRBV7-9 and TRBJ2-7, with 15 bases fitting TRBD2. Germline-derived CDR1 and CDR2 are SEHNR and FQNEAQ (reference sequence). The CDR3 is 18 amino acids. The CDR3 bases are TGTGCCGGCAGGGCCTCCGGGACTAGCGGGGGGTCTTCCTACGAGCAGTACTTC. Translating gives CAGRASGTSGGSSYEQYF.